This entry lists 27 T cell receptor beta chains sequenced from one sample in a study of blood T cell repertoires in COVID-19. This table comes from immunoSEQ multiplex PCR, and its TCRdb copy is limited to in-frame clones, with some not included. In the table there are around 150,000 clones, roughly nine tenths of which are singletons. What was sequenced was peripheral blood. These receptors were taken from a human donor in a cohort sampled during active COVID-19.

The count of this clone is one. The chain recombines TRBV5-4 with TRBJ2-1, with unresolved D. CDR3 size: 13 residues. Germline CDR1 is SGHNT and CDR2 is YYREEE (reference sequence). Trimming removed 1 base at V and 8 bases at J, with 10 bases between. CDR3 region: CASSLSLVDEQFF. Written as DNA, the CDR3 is TGTGCCAGCAGCTTGAGCCTGGTGGATGAGCAGTTCTTC.

The V and J genes are TRBV7-9 and TRBJ2-6; TRBD1 matches 11 bases. This CDR3 has 17 residues. Germline-derived CDR1 and CDR2 are SEHNR and FQNEAQ (reference sequence). V dropped 3 bases and J dropped 2; count of bases not matched to a gene: 3. This CDR3 is CASSLGQGETGANVLTF. In DNA, the CDR3 is TGTGCCAGCAGCTTGGGACAGGGGGAGACTGGGGCCAACGTCCTGACTTTC.

The chain has TRBV27 and TRBJ1-1, with 8 bases aligning to TRBD1. The CDR3 runs 12 residues. The V gene end was trimmed by 4 bases and the J gene end by 8 bases; junction bases not matched to a gene: 3. Germline CDR1 is MNHEY and CDR2 is SMNVEV (reference sequence). CDR3 loop: CASSYDRGEAFF. CDR3 coding DNA: TGTGCCAGCAGTTACGACAGGGGAGAAGCTTTCTTT.

The chain combines TRBV7-3 with TRBJ2-5; 8 nucleotides match TRBD1. CDR1 is SGHTA and CDR2 is FQGTGA in the germline V gene. The junction had 5 bases not matched to a gene; V was cut back by 1 base and J by 7 bases. The CDR3 loop spans 14 amino acids. CDR3 residues: CASSLRQGLGTQYF. The CDR3 DNA is TGTGCCAGCAGCTTAAGACAGGGGTTAGGGACCCAGTACTTC.

J is TRBJ1-3 and V is TRBV5-5; perhaps TRBD1 as D (6 bases). This CDR3 is 14 amino acids long. V lost 2 bases to trimming and J lost 1 base, with 7 bases between them. The germline V gene encodes CDR1 SGHKS and CDR2 YYEKEE (reference sequence). The CDR3 reads CASSLTGSGNTIYF. The CDR3 DNA reads TGTGCCAGCAGCTTAACAGGGTCTGGAAACACCATATATTTT.

The chain is built from TRBV28 and TRBJ1-5; 10 bases fit TRBD1. CDR3 size: 15 residues. V lost 9 bases to trimming and J lost 9 bases; unmatched junction nucleotides: 14. CDR1 and CDR2 (germline): MDHEN, SYDVKM. CDR3 residues: CASSKPGQGITPQHF. CDR3 DNA sequence: TGTGCCAGTAGTAAACCGGGACAGGGGATCACGCCCCAGCATTTT.

Concerning this clone itself: This sample also contains other DNA sequences that code for the same CDR3. The rearrangement uses TRBV19 and TRBJ2-7; 10 bases line up with TRBD1. The germline CDR1 and CDR2 sequences are LNHDA and SQIVND (reference sequence). This CDR3 is built from 14 residues. V trimming: 6 bases; J trimming: 3 bases; junction bases outside the gene matches: 5. CDR3 residues: CASSPGTGVYEQYF. CDR3 nucleotide sequence: TGTGCCAGTAGCCCGGGGACAGGGGTCTACGAGCAGTACTTC.

The rearrangement links TRBV2 to TRBJ2-7; 9 nucleotides align to TRBD2. After removal of 4 bases from V and 3 bases from J, the junction contained 10 bases not matched to a gene. The V gene's germline CDR1 is SNHLY and CDR2 FYNNEI. The CDR3 runs 16 residues. The CDR3 DNA is TGTGCCAGCAGTGCGGGTTCCGGTAGCGGGAGCTACGAGCAGTACTTC. Protein: CASSAGSGSGSYEQYF. Supplemented by reference TRBV2 and TRBJ2-7, the full variable domain reads EPEVTQTPSHQVTQMGQEVILRCVPISNHLYFYWYRQILGQKVEFLVSFYNNEISEKSEIFDDQFSVERPDGSNFTLKIRSTKLEDSAMYFCASSAGSGSGSYEQYFGPGTRLTVT.

V is TRBV3-1 (or the pseudogene TRBV3-2) and J is TRBJ2-7; possible D gene TRBD2, 7 bases. With 4 bases removed from V and 0 bases from J, the gap between germline ends came to 19 bases. Germline assignment: CDR1 LGHDT and CDR2 YNNKEL (reference sequence). The CDR3 length is 17 residues. DNA of the CDR3: TGTGCCAGCAGCCTAGGGGGGGCGCAAAAACTCTCCTACGAGCAGTACTTC. It translates to CASSLGGAQKLSYEQYF.

This clone turned up a few times. This chain links TRBV3-1 (or the pseudogene TRBV3-2) with TRBJ2-3; a possible D gene is TRBD2 (5 bases). Between the trimmed V and J ends, which lost 0 bases and 3 bases, there was a span of 10 bases. Germline V CDR1 and CDR2: LGHDT, YNNKEL (reference sequence). CDR3 size: 15 residues. In nucleotides, the CDR3 is TGTGCCAGCAGCCAAGATGGCGGGTCAACAGATACGCAGTATTTT. This sequence encodes CASSQDGGSTDTQYF.

V usage is TRBV7-2 and J usage is TRBJ2-5, with 7 nucleotides matching TRBD2. V lost 1 base and J lost 4; bases outside the gene matches: 6. CDR3 length: 15 amino acids. In germline, CDR1 is SGHTA, CDR2 FQGNSA. CDR3 DNA: TGTGCCAGCAGCTTAGGGGGGACGGGGGGAGAGACCCAGTACTTC. Translating it yields CASSLGGTGGETQYF.

The genes are TRBV19 and TRBJ1-1, with 9 bases lining up with TRBD1. Germline CDR1 reads LNHDA; CDR2 reads SQIVND (reference sequence). The CDR3 runs to 13 residues. The ends lost 5 bases at V and 5 bases at J; junction bases unmatched: 3. For the CDR3, the DNA is TGTGCCAGTAGTGGGACAGGGTTAACTGAAGCTTTCTTT. Its translation is CASSGTGLTEAFF.

J is TRBJ2-7 and V is TRBV4-1; a weak D match, TRBD1 (6 bases). The V and J ends lost 4 bases and 3 bases respectively, with 13 bases between them. The CDR3 is 14 amino acids. Germline loops: CDR1 MGHRA, CDR2 YSYEKL. The CDR3 sequence is CASSPIQGYYEQYF. The CDR3, as DNA: TGCGCCAGCAGCCCTATACAGGGTTACTACGAGCAGTACTTC.

This clone was counted a few times. The genes are TRBV2 and TRBJ2-7; D may be TRBD1 (6 bases). The germline CDR1 and CDR2 sequences are SNHLY and FYNNEI. Deletions cut 8 bases from V and 2 bases from J, with 10 bases between. There are 12 residues in the CDR3. The CDR3 loop is CASGQLTYEQYF. Written as DNA, the CDR3 is TGTGCCAGCGGACAGTTAACCTACGAGCAGTACTTC.

V and J are TRBV2 and TRBJ2-5; weak D call: TRBD1 (6 bases). From germline, CDR1 is SNHLY and CDR2 FYNNEI. Trimming took 5 bases from V and 3 from J, leaving 13 bases between them. The CDR3 contains 14 residues. In nucleotides, the CDR3 is TGTGCCAGCAGTCGAACCAACAGGGAAGAGACCCAGTACTTC. Translating gives CASSRTNREETQYF. Complete variable domain (other parts from reference TRBV2 and TRBJ2-5): EPEVTQTPSHQVTQMGQEVILRCVPISNHLYFYWYRQILGQKVEFLVSFYNNEISEKSEIFDDQFSVERPDGSNFTLKIRSTKLEDSAMYFCASSRTNREETQYFGPGTRLLVL.

This clone is a singleton in its sample. The V and J genes are TRBV6-5 and TRBJ2-7; 10 positions match TRBD1. J was trimmed by 7 bases and V by 0 bases; bases with no gene match: 9. The CDR3 contains 16 residues. Germline CDR1 reads MNHEY; CDR2 reads SVGAGI. CDR3: CASSYSVPGQGSEQYF. Here the CDR3 DNA reads TGTGCCAGCAGTTACTCGGTTCCGGGACAGGGGAGTGAGCAGTACTTC.

The chain combines TRBV28 with TRBJ2-7; 8 bases match TRBD1. The CDR3 extends over 14 amino acids. The V and J ends lost 3 bases and 3 bases, in that order; junction bases with no gene match: 4. From germline, CDR1 is MDHEN and CDR2 SYDVKM. The CDR3: CASSFNGQGYEQYF. For the CDR3, the DNA is TGTGCCAGCAGTTTTAACGGACAGGGCTACGAGCAGTACTTC.

This rearrangement joins TRBV18 to TRBJ2-7; 8 bases line up with TRBD1. The CDR3 runs 14 residues. J lost 5 bases, V lost 3 bases, and 6 bases had no gene match. Germline lookup yields CDR1 KGHSH and CDR2 LQKENI. CDR3 region: CASSPRTGSHEQYF. The CDR3 nucleotides read TGTGCCAGCTCACCGCGGACAGGGTCTCACGAGCAGTACTTC.

This clone was seen once. The chain links TRBV7-9 to TRBJ2-7; D possibly corresponds to TRBD2 (5 bases). The CDR3 totals 15 residues. Between the trimmed V and J ends, which lost 1 base and 3 bases, there was a span of 13 bases. Germline-derived CDR1 and CDR2 are SEHNR and FQNEAQ (reference sequence). The CDR3 region is CASSLEGGGSYEQYF. The CDR3 DNA sequence: TGTGCCAGCAGCTTAGAAGGCGGAGGAAGCTACGAGCAGTACTTC.

The rearrangement joins TRBV29-1 to TRBJ2-4, with D perhaps TRBD2 (5 bases). This CDR3 spans 13 amino acids. CDR1 and CDR2 from the germline V gene are SQVTM and ANQGSEA. The germline V and J ends were trimmed by 6 bases and 4 bases, with 13 bases remaining between them. This CDR3 is CSVAGSQKNIQYF. CDR3 sequence (DNA): TGCAGCGTCGCGGGCTCGCAAAAAAACATTCAGTACTTC.

This clone was recorded a few times. This chain uses TRBV28 with TRBJ2-3; maybe TRBD2 (6 bases). Germline values: CDR1 MDHEN, CDR2 SYDVKM. The ends were cut back, 5 bases at V and 2 bases at J, with 23 bases in the middle. This CDR3 is 18 amino acids long. This chain's CDR3 is CASSPPYSITGDTDTQYF. Written as DNA, the CDR3 is TGTGCCAGCAGTCCGCCATATTCCATAACGGGAGACACAGATACGCAGTATTTT.

The V gene is TRBV19, the J gene TRBJ2-7; TRBD2 matches at 7 bases. There are 15 residues in the CDR3. The germline CDR1 and CDR2 sequences are LNHDA and SQIVND (reference sequence). V dropped 10 bases and J dropped 3; count of bases not matched to a gene: 15. DNA of the CDR3: TGTGCCACTGGGGGGAAGACTAGCCGACGCTACGAGCAGTACTTC. This translates into CATGGKTSRRYEQYF. The full variable domain, in which reference TRBV19 and TRBJ2-7 provide the parts outside the CDR3, is DGGITQSPKYLFRKEGQNVTLSCEQNLNHDAMYWYRQDPGQGLRLIYYSQIVNDFQKGDIAEGYSVSREKKESFPLTVTSAQKNPTAFYLCATGGKTSRRYEQYFGPGTRLTVT.

The V gene is TRBV11-2, the J gene TRBJ2-6; D possibly corresponds to TRBD2 (5 bases). This CDR3 is 18 amino acids long. Trimming shortened V by 2 bases and J by 0 bases, and 14 bases separated the two germline ends. CDR1 is SGHAT, CDR2 FQNNGV, per germline. CDR3 nucleotides: TGTGCCAGCAGCTTAAAGGCGGGTAGCCTCTCTGGGGCCAACGTCCTGACTTTC. Translated: CASSLKAGSLSGANVLTF. The entire variable domain, with the rest obtained from reference TRBV11-2 and TRBJ2-6, is as follows: EAGVAQSPRYKIIEKRQSVAFWCNPISGHATLYWYQQILGQGPKLLIQFQNNGVVDDSQLPKDRFSAERLKGVDSTLKIQPAKLEDSAVYLCASSLKAGSLSGANVLTFGAGSRLTVL.

This clone was detected only a few times. V gene TRBV3-1 (or the pseudogene TRBV3-2) combines with J gene TRBJ2-5, with 8 bases identical to TRBD1. The CDR3 is made up of 19 amino acids. Trimming took 2 bases from V and 7 from J; bases not matched to a gene: 21. Germline V gene lookup returns CDR1 LGHDT and CDR2 YNNKEL (reference sequence). The CDR3 coding sequence is TGTGCCAGCAGCCAACCGCCCCCTAGGCAGGGTTTGACAGGGGTGACCCAGTACTTC. Amino acids: CASSQPPPRQGLTGVTQYF.

The V and J genes are TRBV19 and TRBJ1-2; 8 bases agree with TRBD1. V gave up 4 bases and J gave up 0 bases; unmatched junction bases: 4. The CDR3 sequence is 15 residues long. Germline loops: CDR1 LNHDA, CDR2 SQIVND (reference sequence). The CDR3 DNA follows: TGTGCCAGTAGTAACCGACAGGGGACTAACTATGGCTACACCTTC. Protein product: CASSNRQGTNYGYTF.

V usage is TRBV14 and J usage is TRBJ2-7; 7 bases fit TRBD2. J lost 1 base, V lost 1 base, and 10 bases had no gene match. CDR1 is SGHDN, CDR2 FVKESK, per germline. The CDR3 consists of 17 residues. This chain's CDR3 is CASSQAREGGPSYEQYF. The CDR3 DNA reads TGTGCCAGCAGCCAAGCGAGGGAGGGAGGGCCGTCCTACGAGCAGTACTTC.

The chain links TRBV6-4 to TRBJ2-7; D is ambiguous. The V end was cut by 0 bases, the J end by 4 bases, with 7 bases between. Germline V gives CDR1 MRHNA, CDR2 SNTAGT. The CDR3 is 13 residues long. This CDR3 reads CASSDSTVYEQYF. In DNA form, the CDR3 reads TGTGCCAGCAGTGACTCGACTGTGTACGAGCAGTACTTC.